The TCR beta chain under discussion was sequenced for a study of blood T cell repertoires in COVID-19. Overall study context: Samples taken during acute and convalescent COVID-19 were collected in the United States, Italy and Spain. The cDNA or gDNA used as material had been derived from T cells, B-cell-depleted T cells, or PBMCs.

The CDR3 is made up of 15 amino acids. The ends were cut back, 7 bases at V and 1 base at J, with 17 bases in the middle. Germline CDR1 and CDR2: MNHEY and SVGAGI. In the original processing: Reference gene primer amplification gave estimated nucleated cell counts. TCRdb's copy holds only in-frame clones and misses some; the assay was immunoSEQ multiplex PCR. D and trimming come from the DNA, and the V and J calls and clone size come from that table. The profile shows under 300,000 clones, about nine tenths of them singletons. The chain carries TRBV6-5 and TRBJ2-7, with D maybe TRBD2 (6 bases). This TCR was sampled from a young woman with active or convalescent COVID-19. Sequencing was performed on peripheral blood. The CDR3 protein is CASIQGAGLSYEQYF. The CDR3 DNA reads TGTGCCAGCATTCAAGGGGCGGGGCTTTCCTACGAGCAGTACTTC.